This T cell receptor (beta chain) was retrieved from a study of glioma-infiltrating T cells. Overall study findings and caveats: Above-expected tissue-blood divergence occurred in all gliomas, most in low-grade ones. Tissue and blood shared very few CDR3 sequences.

Amplification of TCR alpha and beta CDR3 regions from RNA used iRepertoire nested multiplex PCR. For one-step reverse transcription and amplification, about 90-450 ng of tissue mRNA or PBMC total RNA was used. In TCRdb, the multiplex PCR reads were re-called with MiXCR into one record per CDR3 protein. The sample lists more than 20,000 distinct CDR3 sequences; 20% to 25% were seen once. In this sample, this clonotype turned up a few times. As yet, its antigen is unknown. CDR1 and CDR2 (germline): SEHNR, FQNEAQ (reference sequence). There are 8 residues in the CDR3. The rearrangement links TRBV7-9 to TRBJ2-3; D gene uncertain. The sequence came from a human donor with low-grade glioma or glioblastoma, undergoing nonglioma brain surgery, or in good health (not recorded which). Sequencing used glioma tissue, nonneoplastic brain tissue, or PBMCs (not recorded which). The DNA of the CDR3 is TGTGGCGCAGATACGCAGTATTTT. Its translation is CGADTQYF.